The T cell receptor (beta chain) under discussion was sequenced for a study of T cell responses to AZD1222 COVID-19 vaccine (dated by TCRdb to about 2021). Regarding the complete study: TCR sequencing was performed for over 230 trial participants, of whom 207 were given two doses of AZD1222 and around 26 were given two doses of MenACWY control vaccine. Enrollment into the trials was organized by age into subgroups of 18-55, 56-69 and 70-plus years, and those subgroups contained approximately 160, 26 and 62 TCR-sequenced participants, respectively.

General conclusions and limits of the study: Because no day 14 peak-response samples were available, repertoires were characterized only after the peak T cell response. In the small 56-69-year group, the increase in depth fell short of significance, most likely because of low power. Conclusions about previously exposed vaccinees were limited because only six or seven AZD1222 recipients were SARS-CoV-2 seropositive at baseline. Nearly half of unique spike-specific TCRs reportedly recognized epitopes outside regions mutated in the B.1.351 and B.1.1.7 variants. Most participants were white British and females outnumbered males, and the authors suggested that clonal diversity may have been underestimated. Spike-specific TCR breadth and depth rose significantly after two AZD1222 doses compared with day 0 and with MenACWY recipients. The whole spike protein was spanned by vaccine-associated CD4 TCRs, and dominant responses were seen in regions 160-218 and 743-854.

A remark on this clone: Its target antigen remains unknown. No base quality values were provided; no much bigger clone lies one nucleotide off.

Taken with the paper, the label for time point translates to: about 28 days (+/-7) after the second vaccine dose. AZD1222 recipients whose second dose came at about 4 weeks and those whose second dose came at about 12 weeks were combined into one group, since spike-specific TCR depth and breadth did not differ between the two schedules. Samples from vaccinated people were obtained from the UK trials COV001 and COV002, which included a single-blind randomized controlled phase 2/3 trial of AZD1222 (ChAdOx1 nCoV-19) in healthy adults. For TCRbeta chain sequencing, PBMC samples from trial participants were taken at day 0 and at day 28 after the second dose. The CDR3 regions of human TCRbeta chains were analyzed by immunosequencing. The study's processing was this. Repertoire TCRs were checked for matches against a reference library of SARS-CoV-2-specific TCRs that had been generated using the MIRA antigen-specificity platform. Breadth was defined as the fraction of unique TCRs that were SARS-CoV-2-associated, and depth was defined as the fraction of total T cells that were SARS-CoV-2-associated. Using the MIRA data, each spike-specific TCR was mapped to the spike region that the TCR reacts to and placed in a CD4 or CD8 class. Log10-transformed breadth and depth values were compared by one-way ANOVA with Sidak's multiple comparisons tests. Not all clones reach the TCRdb copy of this immuneACCESS table, which keeps in-frame sequences only. Checked studies attribute under half of the gap to unresolved V genes and leave the rest unexplained. Clone size and the V and J calls come from that table; the DNA yielded D and trimming. The sample table shows some 95,000 clones, and 88% are seen once. About an eighth of the sample goes to the ten largest clones.

The sequencing here drew on peripheral blood, taken 28 days after the second AZD1222 dose. The receptor's source is an adult who received the AZD1222 COVID-19 vaccine.

CDR3 sequence: CASSPYPGTGESGELFF. The DNA sequence reads TGCGCCAGCAGCCCATACCCCGGGACAGGGGAATCCGGGGAGCTGTTTTTT. This chain joins TRBV4-1 to TRBJ2-2; TRBD1 matches 10 bases in the middle. V and J are trimmed by 4 bases and 6 bases, and the gene matches miss 11 bases of the junction. Based on the germline V gene, the CDR1 and CDR2 sequences are MGHRA and YSYEKL. The CDR3 sequence holds 17 residues, the cysteine and phenylalanine included. Just the 51-base CDR3 DNA is kept, in frame starting at base 1.